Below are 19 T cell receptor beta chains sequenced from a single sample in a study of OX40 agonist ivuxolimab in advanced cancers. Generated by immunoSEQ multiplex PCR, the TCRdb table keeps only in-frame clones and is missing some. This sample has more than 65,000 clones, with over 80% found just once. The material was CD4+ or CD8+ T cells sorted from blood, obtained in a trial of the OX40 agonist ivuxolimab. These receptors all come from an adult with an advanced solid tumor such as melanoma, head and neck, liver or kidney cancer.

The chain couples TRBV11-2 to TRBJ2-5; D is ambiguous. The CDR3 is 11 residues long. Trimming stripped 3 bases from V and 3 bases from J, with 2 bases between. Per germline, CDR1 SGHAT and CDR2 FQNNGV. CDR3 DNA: TGTGCCAGCAGCTTCAAAGAGACCCAGTACTTC. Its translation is CASSFKETQYF.

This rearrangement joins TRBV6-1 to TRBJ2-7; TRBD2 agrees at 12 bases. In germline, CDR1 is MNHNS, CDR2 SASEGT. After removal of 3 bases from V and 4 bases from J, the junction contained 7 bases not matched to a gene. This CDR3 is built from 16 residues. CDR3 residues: CASSEASGGAVYEQYF. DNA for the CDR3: TGTGCCAGCAGTGAGGCTAGCGGGGGGGCCGTATACGAGCAGTACTTC.

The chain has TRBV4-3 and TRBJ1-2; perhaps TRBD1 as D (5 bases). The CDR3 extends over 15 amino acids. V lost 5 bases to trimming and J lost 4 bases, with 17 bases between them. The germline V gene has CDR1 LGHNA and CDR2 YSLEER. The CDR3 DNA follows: TGCGCCAGCAGCTACGAATCCTCCGGGACCTATGGCTACACCTTC. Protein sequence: CASSYESSGTYGYTF.

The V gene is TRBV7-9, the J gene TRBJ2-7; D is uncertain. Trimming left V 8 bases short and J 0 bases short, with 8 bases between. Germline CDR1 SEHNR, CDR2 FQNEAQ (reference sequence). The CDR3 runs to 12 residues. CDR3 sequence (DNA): TGTGCCAGCCTAACAGCCTCCTACGAGCAGTACTTC. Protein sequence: CASLTASYEQYF.

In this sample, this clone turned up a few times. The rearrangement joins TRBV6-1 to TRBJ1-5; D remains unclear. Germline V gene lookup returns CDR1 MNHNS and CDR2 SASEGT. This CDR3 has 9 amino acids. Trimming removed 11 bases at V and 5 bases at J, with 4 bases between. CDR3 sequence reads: CAVHQPQHF. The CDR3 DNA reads TGTGCCGTTCATCAGCCCCAGCATTTT.

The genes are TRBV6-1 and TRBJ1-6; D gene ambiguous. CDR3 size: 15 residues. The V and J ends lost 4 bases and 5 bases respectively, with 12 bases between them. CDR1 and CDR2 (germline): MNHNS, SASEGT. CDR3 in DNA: TGTGCCAGCAGTGTATGGACGCACGATAATTCACCCCTCCACTTT. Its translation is CASSVWTHDNSPLHF.

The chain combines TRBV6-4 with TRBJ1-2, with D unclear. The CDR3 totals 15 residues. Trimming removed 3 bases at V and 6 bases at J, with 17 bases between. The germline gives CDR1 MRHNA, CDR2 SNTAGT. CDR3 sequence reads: CASSESQEVSHGYTF. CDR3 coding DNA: TGTGCCAGCAGTGAAAGCCAGGAGGTCTCACATGGCTACACCTTC.

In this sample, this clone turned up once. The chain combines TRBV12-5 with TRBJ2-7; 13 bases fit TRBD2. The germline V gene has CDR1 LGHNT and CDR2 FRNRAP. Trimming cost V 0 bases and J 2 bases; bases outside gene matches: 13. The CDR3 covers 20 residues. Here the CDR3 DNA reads TGTGCTAGTGGTTTGGTAGTGGGGACTAGCGGGGCCCCGGGTACCTACGAGCAGTACTTC. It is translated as CASGLVVGTSGAPGTYEQYF.

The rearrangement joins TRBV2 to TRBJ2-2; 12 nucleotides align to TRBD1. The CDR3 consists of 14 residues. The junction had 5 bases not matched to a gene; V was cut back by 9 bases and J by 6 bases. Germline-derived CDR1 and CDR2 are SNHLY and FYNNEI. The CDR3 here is CARTGTGGSGELFF. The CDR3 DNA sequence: TGTGCCAGAACCGGGACAGGGGGCTCCGGGGAGCTGTTTTTT. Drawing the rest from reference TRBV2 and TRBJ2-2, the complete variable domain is EPEVTQTPSHQVTQMGQEVILRCVPISNHLYFYWYRQILGQKVEFLVSFYNNEISEKSEIFDDQFSVERPDGSNFTLKIRSTKLEDSAMYFCARTGTGGSGELFFGEGSRLTVL.

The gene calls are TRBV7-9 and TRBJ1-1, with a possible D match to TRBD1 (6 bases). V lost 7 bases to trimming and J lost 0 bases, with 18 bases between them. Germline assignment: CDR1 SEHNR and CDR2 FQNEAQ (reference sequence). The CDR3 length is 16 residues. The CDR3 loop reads CASTGTGDTLNTEAFF. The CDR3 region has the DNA TGTGCCAGCACTGGGACCGGGGACACCTTGAACACTGAAGCTTTCTTT.

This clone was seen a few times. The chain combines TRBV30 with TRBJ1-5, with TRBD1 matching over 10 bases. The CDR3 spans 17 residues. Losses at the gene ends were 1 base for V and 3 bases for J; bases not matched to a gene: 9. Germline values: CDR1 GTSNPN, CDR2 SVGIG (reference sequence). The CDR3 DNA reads TGTGCCTGGAGTGCCGGGACAGGGGAAATATTCAATCAGCCCCAGCATTTT. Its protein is CAWSAGTGEIFNQPQHF.

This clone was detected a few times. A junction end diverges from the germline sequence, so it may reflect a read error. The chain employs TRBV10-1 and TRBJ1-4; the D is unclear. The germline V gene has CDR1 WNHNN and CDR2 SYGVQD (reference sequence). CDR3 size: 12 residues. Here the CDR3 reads CASSLDGQNLFF. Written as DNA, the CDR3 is TGCGCCAGCAGTTTGGACGGGCAAAACCTGTTTTTT.

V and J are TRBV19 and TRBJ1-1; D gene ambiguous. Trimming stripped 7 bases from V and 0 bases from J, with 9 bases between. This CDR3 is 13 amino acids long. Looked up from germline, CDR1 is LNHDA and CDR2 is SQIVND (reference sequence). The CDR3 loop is CASISQVNTEAFF. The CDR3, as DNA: TGTGCCAGTATTTCGCAGGTGAACACTGAAGCTTTCTTT.

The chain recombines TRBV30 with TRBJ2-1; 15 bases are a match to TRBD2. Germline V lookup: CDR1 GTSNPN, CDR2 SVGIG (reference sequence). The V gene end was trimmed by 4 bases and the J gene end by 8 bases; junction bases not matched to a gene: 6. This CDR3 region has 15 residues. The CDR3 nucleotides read TGTGCCTGGATTGGGACTAGCGGGGGGTTGGATGAGCAGTTCTTC. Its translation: CAWIGTSGGLDEQFF.

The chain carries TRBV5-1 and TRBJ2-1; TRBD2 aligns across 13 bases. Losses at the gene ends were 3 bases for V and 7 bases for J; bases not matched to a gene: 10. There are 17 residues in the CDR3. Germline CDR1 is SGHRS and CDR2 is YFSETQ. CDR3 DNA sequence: TGCGCCAGCAGCTACTACCTACTAGCGGGGGGGCCGAATGAGCAGTTCTTC. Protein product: CASSYYLLAGGPNEQFF.

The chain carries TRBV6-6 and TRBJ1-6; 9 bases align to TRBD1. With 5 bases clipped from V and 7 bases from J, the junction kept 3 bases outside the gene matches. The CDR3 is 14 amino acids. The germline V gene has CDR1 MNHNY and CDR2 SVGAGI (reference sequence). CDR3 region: CASSGQGRNSPLHF. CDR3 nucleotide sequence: TGTGCCAGCAGTGGACAGGGGAGGAATTCACCCCTCCACTTT.

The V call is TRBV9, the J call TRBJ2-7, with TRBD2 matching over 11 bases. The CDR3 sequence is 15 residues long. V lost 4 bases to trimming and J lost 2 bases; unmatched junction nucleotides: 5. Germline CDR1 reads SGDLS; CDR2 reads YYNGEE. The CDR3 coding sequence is TGTGCCAGCAGCCTAGGGACTAGCGGTGCCTACGAGCAGTACTTC. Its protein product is CASSLGTSGAYEQYF.

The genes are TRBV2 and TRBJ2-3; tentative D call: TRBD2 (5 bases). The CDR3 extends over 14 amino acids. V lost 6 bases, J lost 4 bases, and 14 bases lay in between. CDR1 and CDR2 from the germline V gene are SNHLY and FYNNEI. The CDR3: CASRLGLYSDTQYF. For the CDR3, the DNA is TGTGCCAGCAGGTTAGGACTTTATTCAGATACGCAGTATTTT.

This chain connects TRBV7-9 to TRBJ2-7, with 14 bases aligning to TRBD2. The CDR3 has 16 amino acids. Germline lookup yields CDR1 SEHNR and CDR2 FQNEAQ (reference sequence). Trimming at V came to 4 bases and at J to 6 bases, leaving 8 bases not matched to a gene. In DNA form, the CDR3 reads TGTGCCAGCAGCTCCTCGACTAGCGGGGGGGCTCGCGAGCAGTACTTC. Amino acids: CASSSSTSGGAREQYF.